This note documents a single TCR beta chain sequence. There are 16 residues in the CDR3. CDR1 and CDR2 (germline): MDHEN, SYDVKM. V lost 6 bases and J 0 bases, leaving 17 bases between the germline ends. Authors' analysis steps: Estimates of nucleated cell counts were drawn from the amplification of reference gene primers. Measured with immunoSEQ multiplex PCR; TCRdb has only the in-frame clones, and not every one. The V and J calls and clone size are taken from that table; D and trimming were inferred from the DNA. The sample includes roughly 300,000 clones, approximately 93% of them seen just once. The data stem from a study of blood T cell repertoires in COVID-19. Whole-study context: Sites across the United States, Italy and Spain contributed samples from acute and convalescent COVID-19. In each case, the material was cDNA or gDNA derived from T cells, B-cell-depleted T cells, or PBMCs.

The Seattle patients, enrolled during active infection, were followed longitudinally. The sequenced sample consisted of peripheral blood. The TCR was taken from a woman between 25 and 40 years old with COVID-19, enrolled during active disease. The chain has TRBV28 and TRBJ1-1; D not resolved. The CDR3 nucleotides are TGTGCCAGCAGCTCCCAACGGACGGACTTGAACACTGAAGCTTTCTTT. It specifies CASSSQRTDLNTEAFF.